This paragraph covers one TCR beta chain sequence. The antigen is undetermined. This record comes from a study of OX40 agonist ivuxolimab in advanced cancers. Study observations and caveats: There was clonal expansion of CD4+ and CD8+ blood T cells by week 6 at 0.1 to 3.0 mg/kg.

Using immunoSEQ multiplex PCR, the repertoire was profiled, and TCRdb retains in-frame clones only, with some absent. The sample holds tens of thousands of clones, 80% to 90% seen once. Baseline, cycle 4 day 1, and cycle 7 day 1 were the blood sampling points. This clonotype was sampled from an adult with an advanced solid tumor such as melanoma, head and neck, liver or kidney cancer. The starting material was CD4+ or CD8+ T cells sorted from blood, obtained in a trial of the OX40 agonist ivuxolimab.

CDR3 sequence: CASRNGQASTDTQYF. CDR3 in DNA: TGTGCCAGCAGAAACGGACAGGCTAGCACAGATACGCAGTATTTT. The chain carries TRBV2 and TRBJ2-3; 7 positions match TRBD1. This CDR3 comprises 15 residues. Germline-derived CDR1 and CDR2 are SNHLY and FYNNEI. Trimming at V came to 6 bases and at J to 0 bases, leaving 6 bases not matched to a gene.